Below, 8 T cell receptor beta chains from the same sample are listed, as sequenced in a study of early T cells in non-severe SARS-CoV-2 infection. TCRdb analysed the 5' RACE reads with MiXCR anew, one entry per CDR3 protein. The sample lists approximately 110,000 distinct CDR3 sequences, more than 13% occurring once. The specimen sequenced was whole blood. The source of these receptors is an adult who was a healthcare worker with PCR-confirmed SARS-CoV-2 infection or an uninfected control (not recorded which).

CDR3 nucleotide sequence: TGTGCCAGTATGCGGGACAGGGGAACTTTAGGAGGCTACACCTTC. The encoded protein is CASMRDRGTLGGYTF. The chain joins TRBV19 to TRBJ1-2; 10 nucleotides line up with TRBD1. Germline V gives CDR1 LNHDA, CDR2 SQIVND (reference sequence). Trimming at V came to 7 bases and at J to 8 bases, leaving 13 bases not matched to a gene. This CDR3 comprises 15 residues.

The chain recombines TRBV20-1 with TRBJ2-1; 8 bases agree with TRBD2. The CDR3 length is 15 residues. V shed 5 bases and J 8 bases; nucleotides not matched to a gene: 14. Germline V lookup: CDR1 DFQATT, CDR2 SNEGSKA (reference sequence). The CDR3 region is CSAPKLRGGIDEQFF. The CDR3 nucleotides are TGCAGTGCTCCCAAACTACGCGGGGGGATCGATGAGCAGTTCTTC.

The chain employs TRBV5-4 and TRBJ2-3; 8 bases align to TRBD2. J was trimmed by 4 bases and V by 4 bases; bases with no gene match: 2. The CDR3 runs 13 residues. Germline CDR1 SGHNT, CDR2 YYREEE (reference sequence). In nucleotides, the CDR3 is TGTGCCAGCAGCCGAGCGGGGGCAGATACGCAGTATTTT. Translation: CASSRAGADTQYF.

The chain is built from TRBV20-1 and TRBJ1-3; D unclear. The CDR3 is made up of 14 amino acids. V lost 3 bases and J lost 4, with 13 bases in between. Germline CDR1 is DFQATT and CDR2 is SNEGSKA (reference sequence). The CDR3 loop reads CSAREGLAGNTIYF. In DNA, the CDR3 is TGCAGTGCTAGGGAAGGACTGGCGGGAAACACCATATATTTT.

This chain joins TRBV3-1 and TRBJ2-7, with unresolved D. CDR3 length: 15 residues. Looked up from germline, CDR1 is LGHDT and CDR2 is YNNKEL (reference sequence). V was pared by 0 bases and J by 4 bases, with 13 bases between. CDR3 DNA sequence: TGTGCCAGCAGCCAAGATCAACCGGGTCGATACGAGCAGTACTTC. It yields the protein CASSQDQPGRYEQYF.

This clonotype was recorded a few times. CDR3 protein: CAISAGEQETQYF. Written as DNA, the CDR3 is TGTGCCATCAGTGCAGGGGAGCAAGAGACCCAGTACTTC. V is TRBV10-3 and J is TRBJ2-5; D perhaps matches TRBD1 (6 bases). The germline CDR1 and CDR2 sequences are ENHRY and SYGVKD. Trimming removed 4 bases from V and 2 bases from J, with 8 bases in between. This CDR3 region has 13 residues.

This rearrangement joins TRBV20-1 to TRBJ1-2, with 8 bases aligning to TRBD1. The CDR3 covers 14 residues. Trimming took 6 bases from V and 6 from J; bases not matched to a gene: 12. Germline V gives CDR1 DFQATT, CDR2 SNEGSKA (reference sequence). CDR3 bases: TGCAGTGCCCCGCCCCAGGGGGCGCGTAATGGCTACACCTTC. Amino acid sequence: CSAPPQGARNGYTF.

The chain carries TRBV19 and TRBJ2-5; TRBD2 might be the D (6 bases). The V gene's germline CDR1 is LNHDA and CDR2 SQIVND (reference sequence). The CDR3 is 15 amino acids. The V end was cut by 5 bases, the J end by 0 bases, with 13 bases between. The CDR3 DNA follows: TGTGCCAGTAGTCCACGGGGGACGTACCAAGAGACCCAGTACTTC. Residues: CASSPRGTYQETQYF.